This TCR beta chain appears in the sequencing data of a study of blood T cell repertoires in COVID-19. Across the study: Sites across the United States, Italy and Spain contributed samples from acute and convalescent COVID-19. Sources were T cells, B-cell-depleted T cells, or PBMCs; the material itself was cDNA or gDNA.

This CDR3 region has 15 residues. Germline CDR1 and CDR2: MRHNA and SNTAGT. Between the trimmed V and J ends, which lost 6 bases and 4 bases, there was a span of 16 bases. Original data processing: Reference gene primer amplification gave estimated nucleated cell counts. Some clones are missing from TCRdb's copy, which holds only in-frame ones; the method was immunoSEQ multiplex PCR. That table gives V, J and clone size, and the DNA gave D and trimming. The sample includes a few hundred thousand clones, around 83% of them seen just once. This clonotype originated in a woman between 45 and 60 years old with acute or convalescent COVID-19. Sequenced sample: peripheral blood. The chain couples TRBV6-4 to TRBJ2-1; D is possibly TRBD2 (5 bases). CDR3 sequence reads: CASSPQFGVYNEQFF. CDR3 DNA: TGTGCCAGCAGCCCTCAATTCGGGGTATACAATGAGCAGTTCTTC.